The 23 T cell receptor beta chains in this list originate from one sample, sequenced in a study of blood T cell repertoires in COVID-19. Assay: immunoSEQ multiplex PCR; the TCRdb copy retains only in-frame clones and omits some. The sample contains 250,000 to 350,000 clones, 80% to 95% of which appear only once. The sequencing input was peripheral blood. All receptors come from a young woman with COVID-19, enrolled during active disease.

The V call is TRBV5-1, the J call TRBJ2-1, with D hard to call. Per germline, CDR1 SGHRS and CDR2 YFSETQ. This CDR3 spans 14 amino acids. Deletions cut 3 bases from V and 4 bases from J, with 11 bases between. The CDR3 sequence is CASSSTDTYNEQFF. The DNA of the CDR3 is TGCGCCAGCAGCTCCACCGACACTTACAATGAGCAGTTCTTC.

The V call is TRBV27, the J call TRBJ2-5; 14 bases are a match to TRBD2. Germline V gives CDR1 MNHEY, CDR2 SMNVEV (reference sequence). The CDR3 consists of 17 residues. V gave up 4 bases and J gave up 5 bases; unmatched junction bases: 9. DNA for the CDR3: TGTGCCAGCAGTTCCTTGACTAGCGGGAGGGCCTCGGAGACCCAGTACTTC. Encoded protein: CASSSLTSGRASETQYF.

This chain joins TRBV30 and TRBJ1-5, with D uncertain. In germline, CDR1 is GTSNPN, CDR2 SVGIG (reference sequence). CDR3 length: 15 residues. V lost 4 bases and J lost 6, with 19 bases in between. CDR3 sequence (DNA): TGTGCCTGGAAGGAAACGGGGTTCCCTGGTCAGCCCCAGCATTTT. This codes for CAWKETGFPGQPQHF.

The CDR3 loop is CASSRVTSITEAFF. CDR3 bases: TGTGCCAGCAGTAGGGTCACTAGCATCACTGAAGCTTTCTTT. J is TRBJ1-1 and V is TRBV25-1; D is unclear. The V end was cut by 5 bases, the J end by 4 bases, with 14 bases between. The CDR3 runs 14 residues. Per germline, CDR1 MGHDK and CDR2 SYGVNS. The full variable domain, completed using reference TRBV25-1 and TRBJ1-1, is EADIYQTPRYLVIGTGKKITLECSQTMGHDKMYWYQQDPGMELHLIHYSYGVNSTEKGDLSSESTVSRIRTEHFPLTLESARPSHTSQYLCASSRVTSITEAFFGQGTRLTVV.

This sequence joins TRBV25-1 and TRBJ1-2; a weak D match, TRBD1 (6 bases). The CDR3 has 14 residues. Germline CDR1 MGHDK, CDR2 SYGVNS. Trimming cost V 7 bases and J 4 bases, with 16 bases left between them. The DNA of the CDR3 is TGTGCCAGCACACCCACAGGGACGCGCTATGGCTACACCTTC. As protein: CASTPTGTRYGYTF.

V gene TRBV7-8 combines with J gene TRBJ1-4; tentatively, D is TRBD1 (6 bases). Germline V lookup: CDR1 SGHVS, CDR2 FQNEAQ. Trimming removed 4 bases from V and 8 bases from J, with 14 bases in between. This CDR3 spans 14 amino acids. The CDR3 reads CASSSDSPVEKLFF. The CDR3 DNA reads TGTGCCAGCAGCTCGGACAGCCCGGTAGAAAAACTGTTTTTT.

The chain has TRBV5-4 and TRBJ2-1, with a tentative D call TRBD1 (5 bases). The CDR3 is made up of 15 amino acids. Germline assignment: CDR1 SGHNT and CDR2 YYREEE (reference sequence). Deletions cut 2 bases from V and 0 bases from J, with 9 bases between. This CDR3 is CASSFDRSSYNEQFF. As DNA, the CDR3 is TGTGCCAGCAGCTTCGACAGAAGCTCCTACAATGAGCAGTTCTTC.

The chain has TRBV19 and TRBJ1-1; D might be TRBD1 (5 bases). Per germline, CDR1 LNHDA and CDR2 SQIVND (reference sequence). The CDR3 loop spans 14 amino acids. Trimming removed 6 bases at V and 8 bases at J, with 19 bases between. Here the CDR3 reads CASRPTSGEVEAFF. As DNA, the CDR3 is TGTGCCAGTAGGCCGACCTCGGGGGAGGTGGAAGCTTTCTTT.

V is TRBV5-1 and J is TRBJ2-1, with 9 bases fitting TRBD1. This CDR3 comprises 14 residues. With V trimmed by 7 bases and J by 3 bases, 5 bases remained unmatched. Germline values: CDR1 SGHRS, CDR2 YFSETQ. The CDR3 DNA follows: TGCGCCAGCTCGCGGACAGGGGACTACAATGAGCAGTTCTTC. It encodes CASSRTGDYNEQFF.

The chain links TRBV3-1 (or the pseudogene TRBV3-2) to TRBJ2-7; 9 nucleotides align to TRBD1. CDR1 is LGHDT and CDR2 is YNNKEL in the germline V gene (reference sequence). J lost 4 bases, V lost 4 bases, and 5 bases had no gene match. The CDR3 consists of 14 residues. The CDR3 bases are TGTGCCAGCAGCCGGGGGGACAGGGAATACGAGCAGTACTTC. It encodes CASSRGDREYEQYF.

The V call is TRBV4-1, the J call TRBJ2-7; no firm D call. V lost 2 bases and J lost 7, with 15 bases in between. Germline V gene data show CDR1 as MGHRA and CDR2 as YSYEKL. The CDR3 consists of 14 residues. DNA for the CDR3: TGCGCCAGCAGCCAATTCAGCAGTCGGGTGGAGCAGTACTTC. Translated, it gives CASSQFSSRVEQYF.

The rearrangement joins TRBV5-4 to TRBJ2-7; 12 nucleotides align to TRBD2. After removal of 5 bases from V and 4 bases from J, the junction contained 7 bases not matched to a gene. The germline V gene encodes CDR1 SGHNT and CDR2 YYREEE (reference sequence). The CDR3 has 15 amino acids. CDR3 in amino acids: CASSRWTSGIYEQYF. Here the CDR3 DNA reads TGTGCCAGCAGTCGATGGACTAGCGGGATTTACGAGCAGTACTTC.

This chain uses TRBV5-6 with TRBJ2-5; 11 nucleotides line up with TRBD2. Germline V gene sequence: CDR1 SGHDT, CDR2 YYEEEE. The junction had 12 bases not matched to a gene; V was cut back by 1 base and J by 7 bases. This CDR3 has 17 amino acids. The DNA for the CDR3 is TGTGCCAGCAGCTTGACTAGCGGGAGAAGGCCGGTGGGGACCCAGTACTTC. Translated: CASSLTSGRRPVGTQYF.

This chain uses TRBV7-9 with TRBJ2-7, with TRBD1 matching over 7 bases. Germline V CDR1 and CDR2: SEHNR, FQNEAQ (reference sequence). After removal of 6 bases from V and 3 bases from J, the junction contained 8 bases not matched to a gene. CDR3 length: 14 residues. The CDR3 reads CASSSNRGSYEQYF. CDR3 DNA: TGTGCCAGCAGTAGCAACAGGGGCAGCTACGAGCAGTACTTC.

This clone was seen only once. The chain couples TRBV24-1 to TRBJ2-3, with D tentatively TRBD2 (6 bases). This CDR3 spans 13 amino acids. Germline lookup yields CDR1 KGHDR and CDR2 SFDVKD. V lost 5 bases to trimming and J lost 9 bases, with 14 bases between them. The CDR3 DNA follows: TGTGCCACCAGTGGATCGGGAGAGGGAACGCAGTATTTT. It encodes CATSGSGEGTQYF.

The V call is TRBV5-1, the J call TRBJ2-3; the D gene is possibly TRBD2 (5 bases). The CDR3 is 14 amino acids. V lost 7 bases and J 2 bases, leaving 14 bases between the germline ends. Per germline, CDR1 SGHRS and CDR2 YFSETQ. The CDR3 sequence: CASHDTGNTDTQYF. Written as DNA, the CDR3 is TGCGCCAGCCACGATACGGGGAACACAGATACGCAGTATTTT. Full variable domain (remainder filled in from reference TRBV5-1 and TRBJ2-3): KAGVTQTPRYLIKTRGQQVTLSCSPISGHRSVSWYQQTPGQGLQFLFEYFSETQRNKGNFPGRFSGRQFSNSRSEMNVSTLELGDSALYLCASHDTGNTDTQYFGPGTRLTVL.

V is TRBV12-3 or TRBV12-4 and J is TRBJ2-2; unclear D gene. The length of the CDR3 is 13 residues. Trimming stripped 5 bases from V and 4 bases from J, with 8 bases between. CDR3 in DNA: TGTGCCAGCAGTCTTTCCCTCACCGGGGAGCTGTTTTTT. It codes for CASSLSLTGELFF.

This rearrangement joins TRBV7-9 to TRBJ1-5; 8 positions agree with TRBD1. Germline assignment: CDR1 SEHNR and CDR2 FQNEAQ (reference sequence). V shed 0 bases, J shed 6 bases, and the junction held 7 bases outside the gene matches. The CDR3 is made up of 16 amino acids. The CDR3 here is CASSLAWGQEGQPQHF. CDR3 nucleotides: TGTGCCAGCAGCTTAGCGTGGGGACAGGAGGGTCAGCCCCAGCATTTT.

This rearrangement joins TRBV27 to TRBJ1-1; D perhaps matches TRBD1 (6 bases). Germline V CDR1 and CDR2: MNHEY, SMNVEV (reference sequence). Deletions cut 5 bases from V and 3 bases from J, with 16 bases between. The CDR3 is 15 amino acids. CDR3 amino acids: CASSIQGLQHTEAFF. CDR3 in DNA: TGTGCCAGCAGTATACAGGGCCTACAACACACTGAAGCTTTCTTT.

The chain employs TRBV2 and TRBJ2-1; weak D call: TRBD2 (5 bases). CDR1 SNHLY and CDR2 FYNNEI come from the germline V gene. V was trimmed by 6 bases and J by 5 bases, leaving 11 bases between them. The CDR3 totals 13 residues. DNA of the CDR3: TGTGCCAGCAGCAATACTAGAAACAATGAGCAGTTCTTC. Translated, it gives CASSNTRNNEQFF.

The chain uses TRBV11-2 and TRBJ2-7; 8 nucleotides match TRBD2. CDR1 is SGHAT and CDR2 is FQNNGV in the germline V gene. V was pared by 0 bases and J by 0 bases, with 10 bases of the junction left unmatched. The CDR3 is made up of 18 amino acids. The DNA of the CDR3 is TGTGCCAGCAGCTTAGATTGGGGAGCGGGAGCCCTCTCCTACGAGCAGTACTTC. Residues: CASSLDWGAGALSYEQYF.

This clone was found a few times. The chain combines TRBV7-8 with TRBJ1-3; a weak D match, TRBD1 (6 bases). This CDR3 comprises 18 residues. From germline, CDR1 is SGHVS and CDR2 FQNEAQ. V lost 2 bases and J lost 0, with 17 bases in between. The CDR3 loop is CASSLRLWGGSSGNTIYF. In DNA form, the CDR3 reads TGTGCCAGCAGCTTAAGGCTCTGGGGGGGCTCCTCTGGAAACACCATATATTTT. Complete variable domain (other parts from reference TRBV7-8 and TRBJ1-3): GAGVSQSPRYKVAKRGQDVALRCDPISGHVSLFWYQQALGQGPEFLTYFQNEAQLDKSGLPSDRFFAERPEGSVSTLKIQRTQQEDSAVYLCASSLRLWGGSSGNTIYFGEGSWLTVV.

The chain is built from TRBV2 and TRBJ2-2; 10 nucleotides align to TRBD2. Germline V gives CDR1 SNHLY, CDR2 FYNNEI. The trim removed 3 bases at V and 1 base at J, leaving 8 bases unmatched. This CDR3 contains 18 residues. This CDR3 reads CASSDGGRTSGNTGELFF. For the CDR3, the DNA is TGTGCCAGCAGTGATGGGGGCAGGACTAGCGGGAACACCGGGGAGCTGTTTTTT.